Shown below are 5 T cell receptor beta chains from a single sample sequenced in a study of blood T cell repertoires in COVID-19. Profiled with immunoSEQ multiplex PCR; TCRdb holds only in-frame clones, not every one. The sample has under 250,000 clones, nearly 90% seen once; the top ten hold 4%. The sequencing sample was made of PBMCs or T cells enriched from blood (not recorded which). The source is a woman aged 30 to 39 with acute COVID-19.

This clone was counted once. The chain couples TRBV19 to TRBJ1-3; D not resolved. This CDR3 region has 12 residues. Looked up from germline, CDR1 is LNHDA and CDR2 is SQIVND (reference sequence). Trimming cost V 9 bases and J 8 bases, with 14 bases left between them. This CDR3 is CASQREEDTIYF. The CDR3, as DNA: TGTGCCAGCCAAAGAGAGGAGGACACCATATATTTT.

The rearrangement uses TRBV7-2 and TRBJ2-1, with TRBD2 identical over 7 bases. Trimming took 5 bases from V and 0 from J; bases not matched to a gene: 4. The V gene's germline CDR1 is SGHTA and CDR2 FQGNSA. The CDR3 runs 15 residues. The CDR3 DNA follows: TGTGCCAGCAGCCACCCGGGGGGCTCCTACAATGAGCAGTTCTTC. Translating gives CASSHPGGSYNEQFF.

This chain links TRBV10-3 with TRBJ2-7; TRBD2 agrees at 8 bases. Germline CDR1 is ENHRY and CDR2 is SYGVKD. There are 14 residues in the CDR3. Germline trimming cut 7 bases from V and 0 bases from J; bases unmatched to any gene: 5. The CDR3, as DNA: TGTGCCATCAAGACGGGACTAGGCTCCTACGAGCAGTACTTC. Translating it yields CAIKTGLGSYEQYF.

CDR3 in amino acids: CASSHPDRDTGELFF. The CDR3 bases are TGCGCCAGCAGCCACCCGGACAGAGACACCGGGGAGCTGTTTTTT. The chain employs TRBV4-1 and TRBJ2-2, with D tentatively TRBD1 (6 bases). The V end lost 3 bases, the J end lost 3 bases, and 11 bases lay between the germline ends. The CDR3 is made up of 15 amino acids. The germline gives CDR1 MGHRA, CDR2 YSYEKL.

In DNA form, the CDR3 reads TGTGCCAGCAGCTTAGACTCTTCTAGCGGGGGCGGGAAGACCCAGTACTTC. It codes for CASSLDSSSGGGKTQYF. The chain employs TRBV7-6 and TRBJ2-5, with TRBD2 matching over 10 bases. V dropped 1 base and J dropped 6; count of bases not matched to a gene: 11. CDR1 and CDR2 from the germline V gene are SGHVS and FNYEAQ. The CDR3 is 17 amino acids. The whole variable domain, filled in from reference TRBV7-6 and TRBJ2-5, reads GAGVSQSPRYKVTKRGQDVALRCDPISGHVSLYWYRQALGQGPEFLTYFNYEAQQDKSGLPNDRFSAERPEGSISTLTIQRTEQRDSAMYRCASSLDSSSGGGKTQYFGPGTRLLVL.